The text below deals with one T cell receptor (beta chain). The data were taken from a study of cytomegalovirus exposure and HLA in healthy donors. The study ran its PCR with 60 Vbeta and 13 Jbeta primers. Profiling relied on immunoSEQ multiplex PCR, and the TCRdb table lists in-frame clones only, not all of them. The sample holds around 140,000 clones, around 80% seen once. All donors participated as healthy donors of bone marrow. CDR3 length equals 14 residues. Germline V lookup: CDR1 GTSNPN, CDR2 SVGIG (reference sequence). Deletions cut 3 bases from V and 5 bases from J, with 13 bases between. The chain carries TRBV30 and TRBJ2-2; perhaps TRBD2 as D (7 bases). Sequenced: PBMCs. The TCR originated in a female donor in good health and CMV-seronegative. CDR3 coding DNA: TGTGCCTGGAGCCTAAGGGGGGGAACCGGGGAGCTGTTTTTT. This sequence encodes CAWSLRGGTGELFF.